Listed below are T cell receptor beta chains from one sample, sequenced in a study of identical twins. TCRdb fed the 5' RACE reads into MiXCR, producing one record per CDR3 protein. The sample has roughly 720,000 distinct CDR3 sequences; about 20% are singletons. These data also featured in a second study, about T cells expressing NK-cell markers.

The source material was PBMCs. The origin of the receptors is a young woman in good health. CDR3s include the opening cysteine and the closing phenylalanine or tryptophan. Fields, in order: D gene, J gene, clone size, V gene, CDR3 DNA, CDR3 protein. D genes are given only for firm matches. Some rows mark clone size as missing; the rest say once, few, many or name a class of expanded clone.

NA	TRBJ1-2	few	TRBV7-9	TGTGCCAGCAGCTTAGAGATGGGTGGCTACACCTTC	CASSLEMGGYTF
NA	TRBJ2-1	NA	TRBV7-9	TGTGCCAGCAGCTTAGGCGGTGGCTACTACAATGAGCAGTTCTTC	CASSLGGGYYNEQFF
NA	TRBJ2-3	NA	TRBV20-1	TGCAGTGCTAGGGAGAGCCAACCGGGTTCGCAGTATTTT	CSARESQPGSQYF
NA	TRBJ2-7	NA	TRBV20-1	TGCAGTGCCCAGAGAGGGGGGGCCTACGAGCAGTACTTC	CSAQRGGAYEQYF
TRBD1	TRBJ2-7	few	TRBV29-1	TGCAGCGCTGGGGACAGGGTGGCCCGCGAGCAGTACTTC	CSAGDRVAREQYF
TRBD2	TRBJ2-1	few	TRBV5-1	TGCGCCAGCAGCCGCCACTACCTAGCGGGGGTATACAATGAGCAGTTCTTC	CASSRHYLAGVYNEQFF
TRBD1	TRBJ2-7	few	TRBV5-1	TGCGCCAGCAGCTCCGCCAGCCAGGGGGAAGCCTACGAGCAGTACTTC	CASSSASQGEAYEQYF
TRBD2	TRBJ2-5	NA	TRBV24-1	TGTGCCACCAGTGATTCTATAGCGGGAGAGACCCAGTACTTC	CATSDSIAGETQYF
TRBD1	TRBJ1-6	few	TRBV19	TGTGCCAGCAAACCGGACAGGGGTATTGGGGCCCTCCACTTT	CASKPDRGIGALHF
NA	TRBJ2-7	few	TRBV7-2	TGTGCCAGCAGCTACCTCGGGGGAGTCGTTGACGAGCAGTACTTC	CASSYLGGVVDEQYF
NA	TRBJ2-1	NA	TRBV10-1	TGCGCCAGCAGTGAGCTGGGGCGGGATGAGCAGTTCTTC	CASSELGRDEQFF
TRBD2	TRBJ2-3	few	TRBV9	TGTGCCAGCTCGAGCGGGGGGGCGAACACAGATACGCAGTATTTT	CASSSGGANTDTQYF
NA	TRBJ2-5	many	TRBV7-2	TGTGCCAGCAGTTGGGGAGAGACCCAGTACTTC	CASSWGETQYF